The present T cell receptor beta chain was sequenced within a study of naive and memory T cell subsets. The study's findings and limits: The RNA method is potentially sensitive to activation and differentiation changes.

This CDR3 is 14 amino acids long. The junction had 2 bases not matched to a gene; V was cut back by 0 bases and J by 11 bases. CDR1 and CDR2 (germline): MNHEY, SVGAGI. The SP2 primer and nested alpha and beta constant region primers amplified ligated cDNA in four rounds. TCRdb processed the 5' RACE reads anew with MiXCR; each CDR3 protein has one entry. The data hold about 59,000 distinct CDR3 sequences, with 7% to 8% observed a single time. This clonotype showed up just a few times. Antigen: not known. A UMI-containing oligonucleotide was joined by 3' ligation to the TCR cDNA template. Whole-blood samples were under 3 ml of peripheral blood from healthy adult volunteers.

The receptor was derived from a female donor in good health. This rearrangement joins TRBV6-5 to TRBJ2-4; TRBD2 matches 12 bases. CDR3 coding DNA: TGTGCCAGCAGTTACTCGACTAGCGGGAGTCTTCAGTACTTC. Its translation is CASSYSTSGSLQYF.